The entry below describes one T cell receptor (beta chain). This sample is drawn from a study of T cells after yellow fever vaccination. CDR3 length equals 16 residues. A single record per CDR3 protein comes from TCRdb applying MiXCR to the 5' RACE reads. This sample has approximately 110,000 distinct CDR3 sequences, with 6% to 8% found just once. The J gene is TRBJ2-5, the V gene TRBV12-2; the table calls TRBD2, which could not be checked here. TRBV12-2 is labeled a pseudogene. The sequencing used CD4+ T cells sorted from PBMCs, collected approximately 11 days after the first yellow fever vaccination. This clonotype originated in a man younger than 30 who received the YFV17D yellow fever vaccine. The CDR3 bases are TGTGCAAGTCGCCCCGGGACTAGCGGGGAACAAGAGACCCAGTACTTC. Protein product: CASRPGTSGEQETQYF.